The 3 T cell receptor beta chains below come from one sample, sequenced in a study of T cells in tuberculosis. The data were produced by immunoSEQ multiplex PCR, yet TCRdb's version contains in-frame clones alone and is incomplete. Among around 26,000 clones listed, around 95% were seen once. Sequenced material: PBMCs. The receptors here all came from a donor aged 10-30 years with latent tuberculosis or without tuberculosis infection.

In its sample, this clone was seen a few times. The CDR3 sequence is CASSIRGTSSPLHF. CDR3 in DNA: TGTGCCAGTAGTATACGGGGAACAAGTTCACCCCTCCACTTT. The chain uses TRBV19 and TRBJ1-6; D is undetermined. V lost 2 bases and J 9 bases, leaving 11 bases between the germline ends. Germline V gene data show CDR1 as LNHDA and CDR2 as SQIVND (reference sequence). This CDR3 region has 14 residues.

The chain carries TRBV12-5 and TRBJ2-3; 9 positions match TRBD1. Germline trimming cut 2 bases from V and 5 bases from J; bases unmatched to any gene: 2. Germline V gene data show CDR1 as LGHNT and CDR2 as FRNRAP. CDR3 length equals 14 residues. CDR3 bases: TGTGCTAGTGGTTTGACAGGGGGCGGAGATACGCAGTATTTT. Protein: CASGLTGGGDTQYF.

V usage is TRBV7-2 and J usage is TRBJ2-1; maybe TRBD2 (6 bases). This CDR3 has 14 amino acids. Germline CDR1 reads SGHTA; CDR2 reads FQGNSA. Trimming left V 3 bases short and J 4 bases short, with 10 bases between. The CDR3 nucleotides read TGTGCCAGCAGCTTGAGGCGGGGATACAATGAGCAGTTCTTC. It encodes CASSLRRGYNEQFF.